These 14 T cell receptor beta chains were sequenced from one sample in a study of blood T cells in healthy people across ages. For the second PCR, which ran for about 7 to 11 cycles, a sample-barcoded 5' primer and a J-beta primer mix were used. From the 5' RACE reads, TCRdb called clonotypes with MiXCR, one entry per CDR3 protein. This table holds about 1 million distinct CDR3 sequences, 40% to 45% found once. Sequencing input: blood. The receptors come from a woman aged 55 to 70 in good health.

The V gene is TRBV7-3, the J gene TRBJ1-4; D gene ambiguous. The germline gives CDR1 SGHTA, CDR2 FQGTGA. Between the trimmed V and J ends, which lost 5 bases and 8 bases, there was a span of 12 bases. There are 13 residues in the CDR3. CDR3 loop: CASSTQAGEKLFF. The CDR3 DNA sequence: TGTGCCAGCAGCACCCAGGCCGGGGAAAAACTGTTTTTT.

Regarding this clonotype: Its ends do not fully match the called genes, so a read error is possible. The gene calls are TRBV27 and TRBJ2-1; 10 nucleotides agree with TRBD2. The germline CDR1 and CDR2 sequences are MNHEY and SMNVEV (reference sequence). The CDR3 runs 15 residues. The CDR3 DNA follows: TGTGCCTGCATCCGAGCGGGAGGGCCCAACAAGGAGCAGTTCTTC. As protein: CACIRAGGPNKEQFF.

The chain employs TRBV28 and TRBJ2-5, with 11 bases that match TRBD1. V was clipped by 4 bases and J by 6 bases; unmatched bases: 10. Germline V gives CDR1 MDHEN, CDR2 SYDVKM. The CDR3 is 16 amino acids. CDR3: CASSSPRTGGPKTQYF. The CDR3 DNA follows: TGTGCCAGCAGTTCCCCCAGGACAGGGGGCCCGAAGACCCAGTACTTC.

This clonotype showed up just once. This chain joins TRBV27 and TRBJ2-1; 8 positions match TRBD2. Germline CDR1 reads MNHEY; CDR2 reads SMNVEV (reference sequence). The trim removed 8 bases at V and 10 bases at J, leaving 22 bases unmatched. The CDR3 has 17 amino acids. The CDR3 loop reads CASWGPGLGTFSCEQFF. CDR3 nucleotides: TGTGCCAGCTGGGGACCGGGACTAGGAACCTTCTCCTGCGAGCAGTTCTTC.

The chain couples TRBV28 to TRBJ2-7, with 7 bases aligning to TRBD1. CDR1 is MDHEN, CDR2 SYDVKM, per germline. V lost 4 bases, J lost 1 base, and 4 bases stayed unmatched. The CDR3 runs to 14 residues. CDR3 region: CASSWGRGSYEQYF. The DNA for the CDR3 is TGTGCCAGCAGTTGGGGCAGGGGGTCCTACGAGCAGTACTTC.

The gene calls are TRBV20-1 and TRBJ1-2; D is perhaps TRBD1 (5 bases). This CDR3 has 11 amino acids. The germline V and J ends were trimmed by 1 base and 12 bases, with 12 bases remaining between them. Germline V lookup: CDR1 DFQATT, CDR2 SNEGSKA (reference sequence). The CDR3 bases are TGCAGTGCTAGAGGGGGGGAAGGCCACACCTTC. As protein: CSARGGEGHTF.

The V call is TRBV7-6, the J call TRBJ1-1; TRBD1 might be the D (6 bases). Germline loops: CDR1 SGHVS, CDR2 FNYEAQ. This CDR3 contains 15 residues. Trimming removed 4 bases at V and 1 base at J, with 13 bases between. As DNA, the CDR3 is TGTGCCAGCAGCTCCGCACAGGGCCGGAACACTGAAGCTTTCTTT. Amino acid sequence: CASSSAQGRNTEAFF.

This chain joins TRBV30 and TRBJ2-3; either TRBD1 or TRBD2 may fit D (6 bases each). Germline-derived CDR1 and CDR2 are GTSNPN and SVGIG (reference sequence). V dropped 2 bases and J dropped 2 bases, with 14 bases sitting between them. This CDR3 spans 15 amino acids. In nucleotides, the CDR3 is TGTGCCTGGAGTCGAGGGGGGACACACACAGATACGCAGTATTTT. Translated: CAWSRGGTHTDTQYF.

The chain links TRBV3-1 to TRBJ2-1; 7 bases map to TRBD1. The DNA matches TRBJ2-7 better at its end, which makes the J call doubtful. This CDR3 is built from 14 residues. The germline gives CDR1 LGHDT, CDR2 YNNKEL (reference sequence). The CDR3 loop reads CASGRQGSYNEQYF. The CDR3 region has the DNA TGTGCCAGCGGCCGACAGGGCTCCTACAATGAGCAGTACTTC.

The gene calls are TRBV28 and TRBJ2-5, with D possibly matching TRBD2 (6 bases). The J call could be wrong; TRBJ2-7 is a better fit for the DNA end. CDR1 MDHEN and CDR2 SYDVKM come from the germline V gene. CDR3 length: 16 amino acids. The CDR3 is CASRPGGTGTAYEQYF. CDR3 DNA: TGTGCCAGCAGGCCTGGGGGGACTGGTACCGCCTACGAGCAGTACTTC.

The CDR3 protein is CASSQVGGGLADYEQYF. The DNA of the CDR3 is TGTGCCAGCAGTCAAGTGGGCGGTGGACTAGCGGATTACGAGCAGTACTTC. The chain recombines TRBV6-1 with TRBJ2-7; 10 bases are a match to TRBD2. Germline CDR1 is MNHNS and CDR2 is SASEGT. Losses at the gene ends were 5 bases for V and 4 bases for J; bases not matched to a gene: 14. The CDR3 is 17 amino acids.

The gene calls are TRBV28 and TRBJ2-5; D may be TRBD1 (6 bases). Germline V gene sequence: CDR1 MDHEN, CDR2 SYDVKM. Trimming cost V 7 bases and J 5 bases, with 11 bases left between them. CDR3 size: 12 residues. The CDR3 region has the DNA TGTGCCAGCACCGACAGGCGTGAGACCCAGTACTTC. Residues: CASTDRRETQYF.

The V and J genes are TRBV10-3 and TRBJ1-4, with D possibly matching TRBD1 (6 bases). This CDR3 is built from 15 residues. V was shortened by 3 bases and J by 7 bases, with 15 bases between the two germline ends. Germline-derived CDR1 and CDR2 are ENHRY and SYGVKD. CDR3 in DNA: TGTGCCATCAGTGATTCGGGGGCTCGAGGTGAAAAACTGTTTTTT. Amino acid sequence: CAISDSGARGEKLFF.

This clonotype was picked up a small number of times. The junction departs from germline at one end; a sequencing error may be responsible. The chain has TRBV29-1 and TRBJ2-1; 15 bases align to TRBD2. This CDR3 region has 16 residues. The germline V gene has CDR1 SQVTM and CDR2 ANQGSEA. CDR3 bases: TGCAGCGTCGAAGGACTAGCGGGAGGGCCAGTGGATGAGCAGTTCTTC. Its protein product is CSVEGLAGGPVDEQFF.